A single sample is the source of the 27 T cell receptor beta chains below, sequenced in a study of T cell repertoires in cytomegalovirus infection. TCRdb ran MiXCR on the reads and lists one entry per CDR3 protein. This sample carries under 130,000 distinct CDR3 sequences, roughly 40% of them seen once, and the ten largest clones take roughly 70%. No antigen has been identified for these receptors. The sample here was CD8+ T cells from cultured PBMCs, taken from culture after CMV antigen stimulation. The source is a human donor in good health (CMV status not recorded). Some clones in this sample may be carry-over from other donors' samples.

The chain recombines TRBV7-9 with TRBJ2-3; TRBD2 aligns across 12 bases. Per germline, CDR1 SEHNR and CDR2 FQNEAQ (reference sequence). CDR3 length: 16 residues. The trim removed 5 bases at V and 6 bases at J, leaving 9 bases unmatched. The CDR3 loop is CASSPPSGGAFDTQYF. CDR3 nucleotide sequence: TGTGCCAGCAGCCCACCTAGCGGGGGGGCTTTTGATACGCAGTATTTT.

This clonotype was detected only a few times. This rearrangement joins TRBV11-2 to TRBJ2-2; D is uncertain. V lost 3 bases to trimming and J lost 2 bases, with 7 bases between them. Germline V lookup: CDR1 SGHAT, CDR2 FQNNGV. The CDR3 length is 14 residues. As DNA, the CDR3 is TGTGCCAGCAGCTTGTTCGGTAACACCGGGGAGCTGTTTTTT. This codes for CASSLFGNTGELFF.

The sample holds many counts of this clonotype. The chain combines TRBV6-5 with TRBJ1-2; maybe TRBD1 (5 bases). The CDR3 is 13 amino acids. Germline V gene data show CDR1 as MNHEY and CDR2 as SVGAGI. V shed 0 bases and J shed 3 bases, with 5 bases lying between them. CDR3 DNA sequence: TGTGCCAGCAGTTACTCGGGGGACTATGGCTACACCTTC. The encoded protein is CASSYSGDYGYTF.

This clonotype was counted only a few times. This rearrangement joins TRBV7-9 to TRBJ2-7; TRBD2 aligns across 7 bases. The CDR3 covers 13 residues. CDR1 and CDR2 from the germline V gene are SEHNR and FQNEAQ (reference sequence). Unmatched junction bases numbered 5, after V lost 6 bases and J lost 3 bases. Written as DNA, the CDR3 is TGTGCCAGCAGGGATGGGGACTACTACGAGCAGTACTTC. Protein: CASRDGDYYEQYF.

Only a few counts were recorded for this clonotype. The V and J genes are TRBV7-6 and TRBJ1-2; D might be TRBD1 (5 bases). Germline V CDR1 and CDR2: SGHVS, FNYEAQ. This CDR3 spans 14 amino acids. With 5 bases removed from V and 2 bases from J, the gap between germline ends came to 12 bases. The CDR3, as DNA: TGTGCCAGCAGCGGGCAGGGAAACAACTATGGCTACACCTTC. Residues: CASSGQGNNYGYTF.

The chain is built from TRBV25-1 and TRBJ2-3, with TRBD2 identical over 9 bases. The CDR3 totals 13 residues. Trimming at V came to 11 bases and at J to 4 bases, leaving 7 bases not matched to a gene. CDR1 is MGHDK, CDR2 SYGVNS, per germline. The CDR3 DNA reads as TGTGCCGGCCGCGGGGGGGCCGCAGATACGCAGTATTTT. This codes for CAGRGGAADTQYF. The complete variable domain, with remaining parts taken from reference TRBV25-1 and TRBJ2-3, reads EADIYQTPRYLVIGTGKKITLECSQTMGHDKMYWYQQDPGMELHLIHYSYGVNSTEKGDLSSESTVSRIRTEHFPLTLESARPSHTSQYLCAGRGGAADTQYFGPGTRLTVL.

In DNA form, the CDR3 reads TGTGCCAGCAGTTATGCCACCGGGGAGCTGTTTTTT. Its protein is CASSYATGELFF. V is TRBV27 and J is TRBJ2-2; D gene ambiguous. Trimming removed 4 bases from V and 4 bases from J, with 4 bases in between. Germline V CDR1 and CDR2: MNHEY, SMNVEV (reference sequence). The CDR3 is 12 residues long.

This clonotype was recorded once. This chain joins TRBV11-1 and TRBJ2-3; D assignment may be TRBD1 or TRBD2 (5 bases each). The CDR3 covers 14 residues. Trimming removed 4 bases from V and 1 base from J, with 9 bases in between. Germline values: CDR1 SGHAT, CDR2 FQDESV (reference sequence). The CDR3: CASSSGPRTDTQYF. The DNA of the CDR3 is TGTGCCAGCAGCTCGGGACCTCGCACAGATACGCAGTATTTT.

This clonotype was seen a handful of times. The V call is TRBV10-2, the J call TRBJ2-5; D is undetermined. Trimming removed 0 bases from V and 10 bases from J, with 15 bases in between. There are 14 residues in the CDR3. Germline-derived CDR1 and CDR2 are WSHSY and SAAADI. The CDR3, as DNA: TGCGCCAGCAGTGAGTCCATTCGAACAATGGACCAGTACTTC. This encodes CASSESIRTMDQYF.

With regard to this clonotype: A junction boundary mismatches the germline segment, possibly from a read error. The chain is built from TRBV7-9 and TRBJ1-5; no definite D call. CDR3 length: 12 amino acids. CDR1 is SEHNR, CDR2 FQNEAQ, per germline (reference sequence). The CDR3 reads CASSLASQPQHF. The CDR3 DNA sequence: TGTGCCAGCAGCCTAGCGAGTCAGCCCCAGCATTTT.

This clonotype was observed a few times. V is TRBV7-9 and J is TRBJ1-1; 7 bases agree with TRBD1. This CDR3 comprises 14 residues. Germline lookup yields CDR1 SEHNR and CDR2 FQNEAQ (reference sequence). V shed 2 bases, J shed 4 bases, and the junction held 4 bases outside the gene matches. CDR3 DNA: TGTGCCAGCAGCTTACTGGGACAGACCACTGAAGCTTTCTTT. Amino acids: CASSLLGQTTEAFF. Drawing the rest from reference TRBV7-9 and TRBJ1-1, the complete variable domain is DTGVSQNPRHKITKRGQNVTFRCDPISEHNRLYWYRQTLGQGPEFLTYFQNEAQLEKSRLLSDRFSAERPKGSFSTLEIQRTEQGDSAMYLCASSLLGQTTEAFFGQGTRLTVV.

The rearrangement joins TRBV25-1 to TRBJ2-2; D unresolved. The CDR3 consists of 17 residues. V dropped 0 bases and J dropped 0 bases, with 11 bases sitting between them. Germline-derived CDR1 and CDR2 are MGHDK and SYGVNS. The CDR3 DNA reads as TGTGCCAGCAGTGAATATCCAGGCTTAACGAACACCGGGGAGCTGTTTTTT. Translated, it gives CASSEYPGLTNTGELFF. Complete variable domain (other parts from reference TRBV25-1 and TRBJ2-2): EADIYQTPRYLVIGTGKKITLECSQTMGHDKMYWYQQDPGMELHLIHYSYGVNSTEKGDLSSESTVSRIRTEHFPLTLESARPSHTSQYLCASSEYPGLTNTGELFFGEGSRLTVL.

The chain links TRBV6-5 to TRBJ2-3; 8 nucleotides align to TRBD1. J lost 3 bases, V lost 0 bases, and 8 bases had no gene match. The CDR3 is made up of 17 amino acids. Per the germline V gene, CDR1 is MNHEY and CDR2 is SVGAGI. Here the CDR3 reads CASSYSHLGQVTDTQYF. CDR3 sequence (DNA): TGTGCCAGCAGTTACTCGCATTTGGGACAGGTTACAGATACGCAGTATTTT.

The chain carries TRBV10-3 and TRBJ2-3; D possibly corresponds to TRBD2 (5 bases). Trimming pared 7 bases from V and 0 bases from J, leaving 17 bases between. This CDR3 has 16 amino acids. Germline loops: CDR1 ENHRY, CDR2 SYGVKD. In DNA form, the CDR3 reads TGTGCCATCACCAGCGGTCCCAGTCAGAGCACAGATACGCAGTATTTT. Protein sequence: CAITSGPSQSTDTQYF.

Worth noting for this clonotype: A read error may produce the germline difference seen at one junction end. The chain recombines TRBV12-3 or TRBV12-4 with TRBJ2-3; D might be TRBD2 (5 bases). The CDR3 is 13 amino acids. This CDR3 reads CASTLLGEDMQYF. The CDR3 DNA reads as TGTGCCAGCACCCTACTAGGCGAGGATATGCAGTATTTT.

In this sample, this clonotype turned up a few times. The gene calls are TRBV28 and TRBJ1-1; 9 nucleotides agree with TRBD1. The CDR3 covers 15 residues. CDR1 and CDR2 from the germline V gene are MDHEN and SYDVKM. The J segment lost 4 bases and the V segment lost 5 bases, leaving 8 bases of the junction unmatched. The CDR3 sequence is CASSLTGGAVTEAFF. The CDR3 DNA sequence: TGTGCCAGCAGTCTAACAGGGGGCGCGGTCACTGAAGCTTTCTTT.

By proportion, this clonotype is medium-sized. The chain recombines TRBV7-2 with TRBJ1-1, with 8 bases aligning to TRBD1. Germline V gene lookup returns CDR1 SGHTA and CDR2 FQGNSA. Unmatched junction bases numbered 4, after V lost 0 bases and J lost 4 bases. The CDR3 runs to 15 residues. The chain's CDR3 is CASSLAGQGRTEAFF. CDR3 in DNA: TGTGCCAGCAGCTTAGCTGGACAGGGACGCACTGAAGCTTTCTTT.

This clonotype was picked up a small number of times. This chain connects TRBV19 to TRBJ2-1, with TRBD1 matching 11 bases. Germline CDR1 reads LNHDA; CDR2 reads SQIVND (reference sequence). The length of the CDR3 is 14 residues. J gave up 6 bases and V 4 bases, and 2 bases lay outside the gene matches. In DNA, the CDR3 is TGTGCCAGTAGTACCGGACAGGGGGCCAATGAGCAGTTCTTC. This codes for CASSTGQGANEQFF.

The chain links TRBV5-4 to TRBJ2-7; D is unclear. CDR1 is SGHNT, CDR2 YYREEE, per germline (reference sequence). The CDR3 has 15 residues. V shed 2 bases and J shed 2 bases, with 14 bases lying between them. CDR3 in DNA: TGTGCCAGCAGCTTTAGTTACGGCAACGCCTACGAGCAGTACTTC. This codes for CASSFSYGNAYEQYF. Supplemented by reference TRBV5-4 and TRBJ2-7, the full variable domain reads ETGVTQSPTHLIKTRGQQVTLRCSSQSGHNTVSWYQQALGQGPQFIFQYYREEENGRGNFPPRFSGLQFPNYSSELNVNALELDDSALYLCASSFSYGNAYEQYFGPGTRLTVT.

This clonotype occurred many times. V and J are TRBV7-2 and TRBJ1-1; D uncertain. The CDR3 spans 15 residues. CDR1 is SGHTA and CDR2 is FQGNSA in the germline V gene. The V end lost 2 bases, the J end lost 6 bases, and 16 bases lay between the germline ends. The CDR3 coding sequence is TGTGCCAGCAGCTTAAATCTGGGTCCGGCGGCTGAAGCTTTCTTT. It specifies CASSLNLGPAAEAFF.

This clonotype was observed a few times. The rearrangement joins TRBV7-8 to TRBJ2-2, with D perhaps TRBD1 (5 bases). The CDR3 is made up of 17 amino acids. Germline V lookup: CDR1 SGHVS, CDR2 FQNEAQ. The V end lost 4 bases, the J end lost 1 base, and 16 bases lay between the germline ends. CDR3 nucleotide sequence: TGTGCCAGCAGCTCCCATGCGACAGAATTGAACACCGGGGAGCTGTTTTTT. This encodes CASSSHATELNTGELFF.

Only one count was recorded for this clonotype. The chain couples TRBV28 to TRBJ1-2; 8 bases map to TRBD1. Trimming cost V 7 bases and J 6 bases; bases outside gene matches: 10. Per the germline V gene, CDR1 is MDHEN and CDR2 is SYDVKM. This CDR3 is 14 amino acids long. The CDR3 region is CASNDWQGADGYTF. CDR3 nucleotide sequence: TGTGCCAGCAACGATTGGCAGGGGGCGGATGGCTACACCTTC.

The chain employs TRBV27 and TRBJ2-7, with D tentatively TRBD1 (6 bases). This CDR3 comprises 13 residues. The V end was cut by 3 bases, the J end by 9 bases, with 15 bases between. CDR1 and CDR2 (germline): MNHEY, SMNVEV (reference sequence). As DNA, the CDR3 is TGTGCCAGCAGTTTTTCTGTCAGGGGCCGGCAGTACTTC. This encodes CASSFSVRGRQYF.

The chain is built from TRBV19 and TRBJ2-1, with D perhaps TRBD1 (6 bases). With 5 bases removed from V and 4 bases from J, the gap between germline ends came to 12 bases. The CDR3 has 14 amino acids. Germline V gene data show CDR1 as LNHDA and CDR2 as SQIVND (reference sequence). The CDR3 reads CASSPGTPYNEQFF. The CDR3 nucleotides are TGTGCCAGTAGTCCCGGGACACCATACAATGAGCAGTTCTTC.

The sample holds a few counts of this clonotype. CDR3 protein: CASSDANSGGATDTQYF. The CDR3 DNA is TGTGCCAGCAGCGACGCCAATAGCGGGGGGGCCACAGATACGCAGTATTTT. This chain connects TRBV2 to TRBJ2-3, with TRBD2 matching 11 bases. This CDR3 spans 17 amino acids. Germline CDR1 SNHLY, CDR2 FYNNEI. The trim removed 6 bases at V and 2 bases at J, leaving 10 bases unmatched. The full variable domain, in which reference TRBV2 and TRBJ2-3 provide the parts outside the CDR3, is EPEVTQTPSHQVTQMGQEVILRCVPISNHLYFYWYRQILGQKVEFLVSFYNNEISEKSEIFDDQFSVERPDGSNFTLKIRSTKLEDSAMYFCASSDANSGGATDTQYFGPGTRLTVL.

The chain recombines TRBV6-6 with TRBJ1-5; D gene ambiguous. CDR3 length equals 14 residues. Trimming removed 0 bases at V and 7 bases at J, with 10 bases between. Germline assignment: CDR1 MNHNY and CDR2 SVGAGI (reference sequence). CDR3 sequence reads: CASSYSISEQPQHF. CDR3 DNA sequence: TGTGCCAGCAGTTACTCGATTTCTGAGCAGCCCCAGCATTTT.

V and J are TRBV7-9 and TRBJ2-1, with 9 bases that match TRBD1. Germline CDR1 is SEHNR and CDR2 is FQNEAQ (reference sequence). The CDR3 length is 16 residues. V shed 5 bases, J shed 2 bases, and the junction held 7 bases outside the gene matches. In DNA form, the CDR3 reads TGTGCCAGCAGCCCATCGACAGGGGGGGCCTACAATGAGCAGTTCTTC. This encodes CASSPSTGGAYNEQFF.